This entry lists 9 T cell receptor beta chains sequenced from one sample in a study of cytomegalovirus exposure and HLA in healthy donors. Using immunoSEQ multiplex PCR, the repertoire was profiled, and TCRdb retains in-frame clones only, with some absent. The profile shows tens of thousands of clones, over 85% of them singletons. The source material was PBMCs. All receptors come from a young man in good health and CMV-seropositive.

This rearrangement joins TRBV4-1 to TRBJ2-4; tentative D call: TRBD1 (5 bases). The germline V gene encodes CDR1 MGHRA and CDR2 YSYEKL. The CDR3 is 16 residues long. V dropped 1 base and J dropped 0 bases, with 10 bases sitting between them. The CDR3 DNA sequence: TGCGCCAGCAGCCAAGCAGGGAACGGAGCCAAAAACATTCAGTACTTC. The encoded protein is CASSQAGNGAKNIQYF.

The chain recombines TRBV11-2 with TRBJ1-2; TRBD1 matches 9 bases. The CDR3 consists of 14 residues. V trimming: 3 bases; J trimming: 7 bases; junction bases outside the gene matches: 6. The germline V gene has CDR1 SGHAT and CDR2 FQNNGV. CDR3 in amino acids: CASSFETGGSGYTF. Written as DNA, the CDR3 is TGTGCCAGCAGCTTTGAGACAGGGGGATCTGGCTACACCTTC.

This clone has just one count. Different DNA sequences within this sample yield the same CDR3. The V call is TRBV30, the J call TRBJ2-3, with 12 bases aligning to TRBD2. Germline V lookup: CDR1 GTSNPN, CDR2 SVGIG (reference sequence). The CDR3 extends over 15 amino acids. V lost 5 bases to trimming and J lost 4 bases; unmatched junction nucleotides: 7. CDR3 DNA sequence: TGTGCCTGGGGGACTCTAGCGGGGGGGCCAGATACGCAGTATTTT. Its translation is CAWGTLAGGPDTQYF. The full variable domain, rest sourced from reference TRBV30 and TRBJ2-3, is SQTIHQWPATLVQPVGSPLSLECTVEGTSNPNLYWYRQAAGRGLQLLFYSVGIGQISSEVPQNLSASRPQDRQFILSSKKLLLSDSGFYLCAWGTLAGGPDTQYFGPGTRLTVL.

The CDR3, as DNA: TGTGCCAGCAGAAGGACAGGGGGCACTGAAGCTTTCTTT. This encodes CASRRTGGTEAFF. The chain employs TRBV6-1 and TRBJ1-1, with TRBD1 identical over 10 bases. There are 13 residues in the CDR3. The J segment lost 4 bases and the V segment lost 6 bases, leaving 2 bases of the junction unmatched. Per the germline V gene, CDR1 is MNHNS and CDR2 is SASEGT.

V usage is TRBV6-5 and J usage is TRBJ2-7; 10 nucleotides line up with TRBD1. Germline assignment: CDR1 MNHEY and CDR2 SVGAGI. With 6 bases clipped from V and 1 base from J, the junction kept 3 bases outside the gene matches. CDR3 length: 14 amino acids. The CDR3 loop reads CASSDRGRSYEQYF. CDR3 nucleotide sequence: TGTGCCAGCAGCGACAGGGGGCGATCCTACGAGCAGTACTTC.

The chain links TRBV15 to TRBJ2-1; D is uncertain. Trimming pared 1 base from V and 15 bases from J, leaving 19 bases between. The germline V gene encodes CDR1 LNHNV and CDR2 YYDKDF (reference sequence). The CDR3 runs 14 residues. The CDR3 DNA reads as TGTGCCACCAGCAGAGTCGGAGCGTCCTACCCCCGGTTCTTC. Protein product: CATSRVGASYPRFF.

This clone was picked up one time. The genes are TRBV5-4 and TRBJ2-3, with D unresolved. Looked up from germline, CDR1 is SGHNT and CDR2 is YYREEE (reference sequence). V was cut by 4 bases and J by 5 bases, with 11 bases left in between. This CDR3 comprises 13 residues. In DNA form, the CDR3 reads TGTGCCAGCAGCCGCGAGGCGATAGATACGCAGTATTTT. Its protein is CASSREAIDTQYF.

This CDR3 reads CASSQIVRGGSNQPQHF. DNA of the CDR3: TGCGCCAGCAGCCAAATTGTACGGGGGGGGAGCAATCAGCCCCAGCATTTT. The chain has TRBV4-1 and TRBJ1-5; D might be TRBD1 (5 bases). Trimming shortened V by 2 bases and J by 1 base, and 15 bases separated the two germline ends. The CDR3 consists of 17 residues. Germline V gene data show CDR1 as MGHRA and CDR2 as YSYEKL.

The chain couples TRBV27 to TRBJ2-1, with D maybe TRBD2 (5 bases). Trimming stripped 2 bases from V and 2 bases from J, with 10 bases between. The CDR3 has 15 amino acids. CDR1 is MNHEY and CDR2 is SMNVEV in the germline V gene (reference sequence). Here the CDR3 reads CASSLGSSPYNEQFF. CDR3 sequence (DNA): TGTGCCAGCAGTTTAGGGAGTAGTCCCTACAATGAGCAGTTCTTC.